The rows below give T cell receptor beta chains drawn from one sample of a study of blood T cell repertoires in COVID-19. Using immunoSEQ multiplex PCR, the repertoire was profiled, and TCRdb retains in-frame clones only, with some absent. The sample lists about 180,000 clones; over 75% were seen once. Sequences were obtained from PBMCs or T cells enriched from blood (not recorded which). These receptors were taken from a woman aged 18-29 years who had recovered from COVID-19. Each CDR3 is given with its conserved first and last residue.

J gene	V gene	CDR3 protein
TRBJ1-1	TRBV18	CASSLGEGGTEAFF
TRBJ1-2	TRBV29-1	CSVRTGSVSGYGYTF
TRBJ1-6	TRBV6-4	CASSGDRGSPLHF
TRBJ1-1	TRBV7-9	CASSLGPIALTEAFF
TRBJ1-2	TRBV19	CASSMVVPINYGYTF
TRBJ2-1	TRBV3-1/TRBV3-2	CASSRNSGSYNEQFF
TRBJ2-2	TRBV6-2/TRBV6-3	CASSYMYGELFF
TRBJ1-6	TRBV5-1	CASSLGGQGSPLHF
TRBJ1-2	TRBV7-6	CASSPLGQNNYGYTF
TRBJ2-6	TRBV7-3	CASSLTPIQTGGRFSGANVLTF
TRBJ1-1	TRBV5-1	CASSFVAGEAFF
TRBJ1-5	TRBV18	CASSRGDMQPQHF
TRBJ2-1	TRBV6-5	CASSRREGEQFF
TRBJ2-2	TRBV6-5	CASRLDRGSTGELFF
TRBJ2-7	TRBV5-1	CASSEPSGHPSYEQYF
TRBJ1-2	TRBV9	CASSGLTGNYGYTF
TRBJ1-2	TRBV19	CARLMTANYGYTF
TRBJ2-1	TRBV10-3	CAAALSGGSYNEQFF
TRBJ1-1	TRBV14	CASSLGAQRNTEAFF
TRBJ1-1	TRBV27	CASSLGSNTEAFF
TRBJ1-1	TRBV25-1	CASSENQARRGTEAFF
TRBJ2-2	TRBV19	CASSPSAELFF
TRBJ1-4	TRBV11-2	CASSLAYATNEKLFF
TRBJ2-3	TRBV7-6	CASTRRGGIRGTDTQYF
TRBJ1-2	TRBV18	CASSLPDTLQAGYTF
TRBJ1-1	TRBV19	CAYHRASFF
TRBJ2-3	TRBV29-1	CSVPKRTGALGTDTQYF
TRBJ2-3	TRBV24-1	CATSDPETDTQYF
TRBJ2-7	TRBV19	CASSIVPASGTVYEQYF
TRBJ2-1	TRBV2	CASSDFQREGYNEQFF
TRBJ1-2	TRBV6-2/TRBV6-3	CASGQGEGYTF
TRBJ2-5	TRBV11-2	CASSFSGRETQYF
TRBJ2-2	TRBV11-1	CASSDDYRDTTGELFF
TRBJ2-2	TRBV5-1	CASSTGTGVSTGELFF
TRBJ1-2	TRBV6-5	CASRQGEANYGYTF
TRBJ1-1	TRBV3-1/TRBV3-2	CASSRSGVNTEAFF
TRBJ2-7	TRBV10-3	CAISDPDSLSYAQYF
TRBJ1-6	TRBV20-1	CSASVPGTNSPLHF
TRBJ1-5	TRBV28	CASSSPPGGTSNQPQHF
TRBJ1-2	TRBV5-1	CASSEAQGRDGYTF
TRBJ1-6	TRBV3-1/TRBV3-2	CASSQGTRGNSPLHF
TRBJ2-1	TRBV13	CASSGGSNEQFF
TRBJ2-1	TRBV24-1	CATSELGHEQFF
TRBJ2-5	TRBV11-2	CASSRLAGGTETQYF
TRBJ2-7	TRBV19	CASSETGTGSYEQYF
TRBJ1-1	TRBV5-6	CASSLVRVNTEAFF
TRBJ2-1	TRBV1	CTSSQVSLAGGRSYNEQFF
TRBJ2-3	TRBV29-1	CSVEGQGGPDTQYF
TRBJ2-7	TRBV4-1	CASSPRSGAGPFEQYF
TRBJ2-7	TRBV20-1	CSASLLRASYEQYF
TRBJ2-6	TRBV15	CATSHIQGSGANVLTF
TRBJ1-3	TRBV10-1	CASSRMTGAGNTIYF
TRBJ2-7	TRBV27	CASSPIGTGGASYEQYF
TRBJ1-1	TRBV5-1	CASSLPTRGMNTEAFF
TRBJ1-2	TRBV9	CASSVDGRGGTYGYTF